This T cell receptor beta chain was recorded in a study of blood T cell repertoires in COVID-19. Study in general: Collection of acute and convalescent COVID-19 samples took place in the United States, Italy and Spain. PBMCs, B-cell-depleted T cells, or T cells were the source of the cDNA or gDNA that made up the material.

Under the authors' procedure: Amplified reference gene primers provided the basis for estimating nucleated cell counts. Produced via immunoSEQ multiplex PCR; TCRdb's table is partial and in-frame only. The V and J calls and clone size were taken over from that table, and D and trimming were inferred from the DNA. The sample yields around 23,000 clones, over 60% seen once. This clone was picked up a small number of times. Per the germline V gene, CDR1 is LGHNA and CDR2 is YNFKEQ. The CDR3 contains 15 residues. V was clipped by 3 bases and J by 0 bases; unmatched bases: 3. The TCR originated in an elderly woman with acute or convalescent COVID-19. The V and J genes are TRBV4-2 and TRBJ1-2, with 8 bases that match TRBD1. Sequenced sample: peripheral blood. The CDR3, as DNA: TGTGCCAGCAGCCAGGGACAGGCCCCTAACTATGGCTACACCTTC. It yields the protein CASSQGQAPNYGYTF.